Below, 29 T cell receptor beta chains from the same sample are listed, as sequenced in a study of T cells in Graves' hyperthyroidism and ophthalmopathy. The CDR3 regions of TCR beta were amplified from RNA transcripts. With the HTBI primer set, the TCR CDR3 went through a first round of RT-PCR. TCRdb itself ran the multiplex PCR reads through MiXCR, one entry per CDR3 protein. The data hold around 300,000 distinct CDR3 sequences, with roughly 14% observed a single time. The sequenced sample consisted of blood. The receptors were sampled from a woman aged 25-40 years with Graves' hyperthyroidism that later progressed to Graves' ophthalmopathy.

This clonotype showed up many times. The chain couples TRBV5-6 to TRBJ1-1; no definite D call. Germline V gene data show CDR1 as SGHDT and CDR2 as YYEEEE. This CDR3 has 14 amino acids. Between the trimmed V and J ends, which lost 1 base and 2 bases, there was a span of 9 bases. The CDR3 sequence: CASSLKPDNTEAFF. The DNA for the CDR3 is TGTGCCAGCAGCTTGAAGCCGGATAACACTGAAGCTTTCTTT.

CDR3 in amino acids: CASSLVPGGTEAFF. CDR3 sequence (DNA): TGTGCCAGCAGCTTAGTCCCAGGGGGCACTGAAGCTTTCTTT. The chain employs TRBV11-2 and TRBJ1-1; TRBD1 matches 7 bases. Germline V gene data show CDR1 as SGHAT and CDR2 as FQNNGV. The ends lost 1 base at V and 4 bases at J; junction bases unmatched: 3. This CDR3 region has 14 residues.

This clonotype occurred many times. The chain recombines TRBV7-9 with TRBJ1-5, with D unresolved. Trimming shortened V by 6 bases and J by 7 bases, and 16 bases separated the two germline ends. The germline CDR1 and CDR2 sequences are SEHNR and FQNEAQ (reference sequence). The CDR3 loop spans 14 amino acids. The CDR3 region has the DNA TGTGCCAGCAGTAAGGGAACGGCTGGGCAGCCCCAGCATTTT. Translating it yields CASSKGTAGQPQHF.

Regarding this clonotype: Possible read error: a much larger clone is one base away. The chain joins TRBV12-3 or TRBV12-4 to TRBJ1-6; D is perhaps TRBD1 (5 bases). CDR3 length: 12 amino acids. CDR3 nucleotide sequence: TGTGTCAGCACCGACGGGGCTTCACCCCTCCACTTT. Amino acid sequence: CVSTDGASPLHF.

This clonotype was counted ten times or more. The gene calls are TRBV7-6 and TRBJ2-1; D gene ambiguous. V lost 4 bases and J 4 bases, leaving 11 bases between the germline ends. The germline CDR1 and CDR2 sequences are SGHVS and FNYEAQ. This CDR3 contains 14 residues. The CDR3 coding sequence is TGTGCCAGCAGCTCAGACGGGCCGTACAATGAGCAGTTCTTC. Its translation: CASSSDGPYNEQFF.

This chain connects TRBV28 to TRBJ1-4; no definite D call. The V gene lost 6 bases and the J gene lost 5 bases, with 7 bases spanning the gap. Germline CDR1 reads MDHEN; CDR2 reads SYDVKM. This CDR3 region has 12 residues. The CDR3 DNA is TGTGCCAGCAGCCGTAGGAATGAAAAACTGTTTTTT. It translates to CASSRRNEKLFF.

This CDR3 is CASTPGVAEQFF. The CDR3 DNA follows: TGTGCCAGCACCCCAGGGGTCGCAGAGCAGTTCTTC. The V and J genes are TRBV28 and TRBJ2-1, with D possibly matching TRBD1 (6 bases). The V gene's germline CDR1 is MDHEN and CDR2 SYDVKM. This CDR3 has 12 residues. Trimming stripped 7 bases from V and 10 bases from J, with 14 bases between.

The sample holds many counts of this clonotype. The chain combines TRBV7-3 with TRBJ1-1, with D perhaps matching TRBD1 (6 bases). The CDR3 spans 14 residues. V was trimmed by 8 bases and J by 0 bases, leaving 13 bases between them. Germline assignment: CDR1 SGHTA and CDR2 FQGTGA. The CDR3 loop reads CASLGGHMNTEAFF. The CDR3 region has the DNA TGTGCCAGCCTGGGGGGACATATGAACACTGAAGCTTTCTTT.

This clonotype was observed a handful of times. The V and J genes are TRBV7-9 and TRBJ2-3, with a tentative D call TRBD1 (5 bases). Between the trimmed V and J ends, which lost 5 bases and 4 bases, there was a span of 16 bases. The CDR3 loop spans 15 amino acids. Germline lookup yields CDR1 SEHNR and CDR2 FQNEAQ (reference sequence). CDR3 bases: TGTGCCAGCAGCCTACAAGGGCAGGGCCCAGATACGCAGTATTTT. Amino acids: CASSLQGQGPDTQYF.

As to this clonotype: A much more abundant neighbour one base away suggests this may be a read error. The chain joins TRBV14 to TRBJ2-1; no definite D call. Trimming pared 3 bases from V and 6 bases from J, leaving 6 bases between. Germline V CDR1 and CDR2: SGHDN, FVKESK. CDR3 length equals 12 residues. The CDR3 bases are TGTGCCAGCAGCCAGCTGACCAATGAGCAGTTCTTC. Its translation: CASSQLTNEQFF.

The CDR3 DNA follows: TGTGCCACGAATCCCAGGGGTCGGGGTGGTGAAGCTTTCTTT. This gives the protein CATNPRGRGGEAFF. The V call is TRBV19, the J call TRBJ1-1, with D maybe TRBD1 (6 bases). Germline loops: CDR1 LNHDA, CDR2 SQIVND (reference sequence). The CDR3 spans 14 residues. V dropped 10 bases and J dropped 7 bases, with 22 bases sitting between them. Drawing the rest from reference TRBV19 and TRBJ1-1, the complete variable domain is DGGITQSPKYLFRKEGQNVTLSCEQNLNHDAMYWYRQDPGQGLRLIYYSQIVNDFQKGDIAEGYSVSREKKESFPLTVTSAQKNPTAFYLCATNPRGRGGEAFFGQGTRLTVV.

There are many counts of this clonotype. The chain is built from TRBV30 and TRBJ1-6, with TRBD1 identical over 7 bases. Losses at the gene ends were 5 bases for V and 7 bases for J; bases not matched to a gene: 5. There are 13 residues in the CDR3. Germline assignment: CDR1 GTSNPN and CDR2 SVGIG (reference sequence). CDR3 bases: TGTGCCTGGTTGGGACAGCCGAATTCACCCCTCCACTTT. As protein: CAWLGQPNSPLHF.

This clonotype was counted only a few times. V gene TRBV24-1 combines with J gene TRBJ2-5, with D perhaps assigned TRBD1 or TRBD2 (5 bases each). CDR1 KGHDR and CDR2 SFDVKD come from the germline V gene. Trimming removed 9 bases at V and 5 bases at J, with 12 bases between. The CDR3 totals 12 residues. CDR3 region: CATGGAVETQYF. In DNA, the CDR3 is TGTGCCACCGGGGGAGCGGTGGAGACCCAGTACTTC.

About this clonotype itself: Mismatch with germline at one junction end may stem from a read error. The CDR3 sequence: CASSFGTDSQETQYF. DNA for the CDR3: TGTGCTAGCAGCTTCGGGACAGATTCACAAGAGACCCAGTACTTC. The rearrangement uses TRBV7-7 and TRBJ2-5; 7 nucleotides line up with TRBD1. The germline CDR1 and CDR2 sequences are SSHAT and FNYEAQ (reference sequence). This CDR3 is built from 15 residues.

The table lists this clonotype with a few counts. The V and J genes are TRBV19 and TRBJ1-4; 9 bases align to TRBD1. CDR1 and CDR2 (germline): LNHDA, SQIVND (reference sequence). The J segment lost 8 bases and the V segment lost 8 bases, leaving 6 bases of the junction unmatched. This CDR3 is built from 13 residues. CDR3 bases: TGTGCCAGTGGCACAGGGGGCGGCGAAAAACTGTTTTTT. It codes for CASGTGGGEKLFF.

Turning to this clonotype: An end of the junction differs from the germline gene, which may be a read error. The V gene is TRBV7-4, the J gene TRBJ2-1; 10 bases align to TRBD2. The CDR3 sequence is 17 residues long. Germline CDR1 reads SGHVT; CDR2 reads SQSDAQ. Here the CDR3 reads CASSRTSGGISCNEQFF. CDR3 bases: TGTGCCAGCAGCAGGACTAGCGGAGGAATCTCCTGCAATGAGCAGTTCTTC.

Only a few counts were recorded for this clonotype. J is TRBJ1-2 and V is TRBV19; unclear D gene. Deletions cut 6 bases from V and 0 bases from J, with 8 bases between. Germline V gene lookup returns CDR1 LNHDA and CDR2 SQIVND (reference sequence). CDR3 length: 13 residues. The chain's CDR3 is CASSGETNYGYTF. CDR3 in DNA: TGTGCCAGTAGCGGGGAGACTAACTATGGCTACACCTTC.

Ten or more counts support this clonotype. This chain uses TRBV12-3 or TRBV12-4 with TRBJ2-7; either TRBD1 or TRBD2 may supply D (5 bases each). The CDR3 contains 14 residues. The ends were cut back, 5 bases at V and 3 bases at J, with 14 bases in the middle. CDR3 DNA sequence: TGTGCCAGCAGTCCTCTTTGGGGGAACTACGAGCAGTACTTC. This translates into CASSPLWGNYEQYF.

The J gene is TRBJ2-2, the V gene TRBV11-1; tentatively, D is TRBD2 (5 bases). This CDR3 has 15 residues. Germline CDR1 SGHAT, CDR2 FQDESV (reference sequence). With 4 bases removed from V and 1 base from J, the gap between germline ends came to 10 bases. This CDR3 reads CASSSRTVNTGELFF. DNA for the CDR3: TGTGCCAGCAGCTCCCGGACTGTGAACACCGGGGAGCTGTTTTTT. Based on the CDR3 plus reference TRBV11-1 and TRBJ2-2, the full variable domain is EAEVAQSPRYKITEKSQAVAFWCDPISGHATLYWYRQILGQGPELLVQFQDESVVDDSQLPKDRFSAERLKGVDSTLKIQPAELGDSAMYLCASSSRTVNTGELFFGEGSRLTVL.

The chain is built from TRBV12-3 or TRBV12-4 and TRBJ2-5; a possible D gene is TRBD1 (6 bases). The CDR3 totals 15 residues. V was shortened by 6 bases and J by 1 base, with 15 bases between the two germline ends. CDR3 nucleotide sequence: TGTGCCAGCAGCCCGGGATGGGGGCCCCAAGAGACCCAGTACTTC. Its translation is CASSPGWGPQETQYF.

Ten or more counts support this clonotype. The chain carries TRBV11-2 and TRBJ1-1, with D tentatively TRBD1 (5 bases). The CDR3 covers 19 residues. Germline lookup yields CDR1 SGHAT and CDR2 FQNNGV. V lost 1 base and J 0 bases, leaving 21 bases between the germline ends. The CDR3 here is CASSLVGWGEFGVNTEAFF. The CDR3 DNA reads TGTGCCAGCAGCTTAGTAGGTTGGGGGGAGTTTGGAGTGAACACTGAAGCTTTCTTT.

This clonotype was seen many times. V usage is TRBV3-1 and J usage is TRBJ2-1; weak D call: TRBD2 (6 bases). The CDR3 totals 15 residues. The V and J ends lost 0 bases and 3 bases respectively, with 9 bases between them. The germline gives CDR1 LGHDT, CDR2 YNNKEL (reference sequence). The chain's CDR3 is CASSQDPAGYNEQFF. Written as DNA, the CDR3 is TGTGCCAGCAGCCAAGATCCAGCGGGCTACAATGAGCAGTTCTTC.

Ten or more counts support this clonotype. The CDR3 here is CASSPQASGRGTDTQYF. DNA of the CDR3: TGTGCCAGCAGCCCCCAGGCTAGCGGGAGGGGGACAGATACGCAGTATTTT. The chain carries TRBV7-3 and TRBJ2-3, with TRBD2 identical over 12 bases. The CDR3 has 17 amino acids. The V gene end was trimmed by 5 bases and the J gene end by 3 bases; junction bases not matched to a gene: 9. Germline V gives CDR1 SGHTA, CDR2 FQGTGA.

This clonotype was found many times. V usage is TRBV5-1 and J usage is TRBJ2-2; D might be TRBD2 (5 bases). Germline CDR1 reads SGHRS; CDR2 reads YFSETQ. The CDR3 extends over 11 amino acids. Trimming took 7 bases from V and 6 from J, leaving 7 bases between them. The CDR3 DNA follows: TGCGCCAGCGGAGGTTCCGGGGAGCTGTTTTTT. This codes for CASGGSGELFF.

This clonotype was counted many times. V usage is TRBV24-1 and J usage is TRBJ2-5, with D hard to call. V lost 0 bases and J lost 4, with 5 bases in between. The CDR3 length is 13 residues. CDR1 is KGHDR and CDR2 is SFDVKD in the germline V gene. CDR3 amino acids: CATSDLEVETQYF. CDR3 nucleotide sequence: TGTGCCACCAGTGATTTGGAGGTAGAGACCCAGTACTTC.

The chain uses TRBV4-1 and TRBJ2-3; 10 nucleotides agree with TRBD2. This CDR3 is 16 amino acids long. Germline-derived CDR1 and CDR2 are MGHRA and YSYEKL. J was trimmed by 10 bases and V by 4 bases; bases with no gene match: 14. Here the CDR3 DNA reads TGCGCCAGCAGCCCTTGGACTAGCGGCTCACAGAAGGCGCAGTATTTT. This encodes CASSPWTSGSQKAQYF.

This clonotype occurred many times. The chain links TRBV28 to TRBJ2-2; TRBD2 matches at 7 bases. J lost 3 bases, V lost 4 bases, and 8 bases had no gene match. CDR1 is MDHEN, CDR2 SYDVKM, per germline. There are 16 residues in the CDR3. CDR3 sequence reads: CASSYWGGDYTGELFF. The CDR3 DNA reads as TGTGCCAGCAGTTATTGGGGAGGGGATTACACCGGGGAGCTGTTTTTT.

The J gene is TRBJ2-7, the V gene TRBV10-3; 8 bases align to TRBD2. Germline V lookup: CDR1 ENHRY, CDR2 SYGVKD. V was pared by 6 bases and J by 3 bases, with 7 bases of the junction left unmatched. CDR3 size: 14 residues. The CDR3 reads CAISRTSSDYEQYF. The CDR3 coding sequence is TGTGCCATCAGCCGGACTAGCAGCGACTACGAGCAGTACTTC.

This clonotype showed up many times. The chain has TRBV30 and TRBJ2-7; 10 nucleotides line up with TRBD2. V was clipped by 4 bases and J by 6 bases; unmatched bases: 9. Germline CDR1 reads GTSNPN; CDR2 reads SVGIG (reference sequence). This CDR3 is built from 14 residues. In nucleotides, the CDR3 is TGTGCCTGGACGTCTGGGCTAGCGGGAGTCGAGCAGTACTTC. Its protein is CAWTSGLAGVEQYF.